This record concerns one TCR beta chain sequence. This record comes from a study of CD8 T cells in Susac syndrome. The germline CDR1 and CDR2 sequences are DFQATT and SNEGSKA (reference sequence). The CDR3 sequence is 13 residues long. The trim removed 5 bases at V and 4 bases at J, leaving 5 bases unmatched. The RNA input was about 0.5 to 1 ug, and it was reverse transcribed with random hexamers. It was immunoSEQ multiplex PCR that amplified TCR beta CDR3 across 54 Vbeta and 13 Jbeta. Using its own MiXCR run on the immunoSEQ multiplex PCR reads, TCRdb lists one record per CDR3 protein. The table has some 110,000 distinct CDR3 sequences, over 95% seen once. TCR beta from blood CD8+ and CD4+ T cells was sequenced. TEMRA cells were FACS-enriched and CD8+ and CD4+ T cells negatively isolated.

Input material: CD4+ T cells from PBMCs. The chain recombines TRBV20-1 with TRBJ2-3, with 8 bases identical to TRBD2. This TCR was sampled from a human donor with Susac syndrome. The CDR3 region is CSAPSGWPDTQYF. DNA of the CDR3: TGCAGTGCTCCTAGCGGGTGGCCAGATACGCAGTATTTT.